This TCR beta chain was profiled in a study of T cells of healthy individuals. Each CDR3 protein is one row after TCRdb ran MiXCR on the 5' RACE reads. The data show 35,000 to 45,000 distinct CDR3 sequences, about 4.2% seen once. Germline CDR1 SGHNT, CDR2 YENEEA. This CDR3 is built from 14 residues. With V trimmed by 3 bases and J by 8 bases, 4 bases remained unmatched. The TCR was taken from a human donor in good health. The chain recombines TRBV11-3 with TRBJ2-1; 10 nucleotides align to TRBD2. Here the CDR3 reads CASSLGTSVDEQFF. CDR3 DNA sequence: TGTGCCAGCAGCTTGGGGACTAGCGTTGATGAGCAGTTCTTC.